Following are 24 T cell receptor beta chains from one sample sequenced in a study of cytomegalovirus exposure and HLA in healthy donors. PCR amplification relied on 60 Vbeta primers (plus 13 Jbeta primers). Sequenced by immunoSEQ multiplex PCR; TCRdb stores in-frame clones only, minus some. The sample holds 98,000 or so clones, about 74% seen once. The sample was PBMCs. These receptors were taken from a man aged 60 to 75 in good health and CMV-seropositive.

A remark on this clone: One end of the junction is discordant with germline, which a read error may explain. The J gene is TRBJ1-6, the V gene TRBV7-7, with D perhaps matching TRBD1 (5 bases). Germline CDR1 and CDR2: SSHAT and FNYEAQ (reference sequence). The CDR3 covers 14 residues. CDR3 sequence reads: CASSLSYTGSPLHF. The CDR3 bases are TGTGCTAGCAGCTTATCGTATACAGGCTCACCCCTCCACTTT.

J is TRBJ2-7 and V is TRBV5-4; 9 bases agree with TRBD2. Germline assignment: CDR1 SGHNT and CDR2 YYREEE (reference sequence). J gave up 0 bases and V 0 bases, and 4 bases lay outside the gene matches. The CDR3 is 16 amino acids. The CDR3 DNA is TGTGCCAGCAGCTTGGGTAGCGGGGGTCTCTCCTACGAGCAGTACTTC. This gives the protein CASSLGSGGLSYEQYF.

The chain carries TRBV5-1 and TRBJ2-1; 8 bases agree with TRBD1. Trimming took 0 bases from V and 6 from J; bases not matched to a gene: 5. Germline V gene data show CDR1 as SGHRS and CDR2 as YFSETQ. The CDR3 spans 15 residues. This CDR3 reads CASSLALQGGNEQFF. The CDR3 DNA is TGCGCCAGCAGCTTGGCATTACAGGGGGGCAATGAGCAGTTCTTC.

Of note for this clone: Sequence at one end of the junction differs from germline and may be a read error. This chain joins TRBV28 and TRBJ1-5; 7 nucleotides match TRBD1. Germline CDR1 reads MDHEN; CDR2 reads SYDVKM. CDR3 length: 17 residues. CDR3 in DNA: TGTGCCAGCAGTTTGGACAGGAGGAGGACTAGCGATCAGCCCCAGCATTTT. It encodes CASSLDRRRTSDQPQHF.

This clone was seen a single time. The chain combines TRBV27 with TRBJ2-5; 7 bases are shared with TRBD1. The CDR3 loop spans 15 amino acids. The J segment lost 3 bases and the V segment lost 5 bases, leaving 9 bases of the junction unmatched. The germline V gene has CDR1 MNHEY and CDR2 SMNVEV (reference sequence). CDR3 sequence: CASSPRQGWEETQYF. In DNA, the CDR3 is TGTGCCAGCAGTCCTAGACAGGGTTGGGAAGAGACCCAGTACTTC.

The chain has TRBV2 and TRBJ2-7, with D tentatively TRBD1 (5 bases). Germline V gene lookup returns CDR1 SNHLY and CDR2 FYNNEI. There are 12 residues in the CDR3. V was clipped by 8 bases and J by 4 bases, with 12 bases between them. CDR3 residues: CASQGSLYEQYF. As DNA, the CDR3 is TGTGCCAGCCAGGGCAGCCTTTACGAGCAGTACTTC.

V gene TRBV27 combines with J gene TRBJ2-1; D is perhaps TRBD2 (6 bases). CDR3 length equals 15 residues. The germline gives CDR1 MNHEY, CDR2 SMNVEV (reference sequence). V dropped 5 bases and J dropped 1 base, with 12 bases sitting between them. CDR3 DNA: TGTGCCAGCAGTCTGGGGACTGTTTCCTACAATGAGCAGTTCTTC. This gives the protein CASSLGTVSYNEQFF.

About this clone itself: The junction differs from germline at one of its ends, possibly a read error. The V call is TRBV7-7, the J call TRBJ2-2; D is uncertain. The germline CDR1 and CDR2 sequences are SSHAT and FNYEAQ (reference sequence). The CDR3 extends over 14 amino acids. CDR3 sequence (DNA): TGTGCTAGCAGCTCGGCTAGAGTCACCGGGGAGCTGTTTTTT. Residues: CASSSARVTGELFF. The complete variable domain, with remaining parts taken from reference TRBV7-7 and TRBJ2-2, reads GAGVSQSPRYKVTKRGQDVTLRCDPISSHATLYWYQQALGQGPEFLTYFNYEAQPDKSGLPSDRFSAERPEGSISTLTIQRTEQRDSAMYRCASSSARVTGELFFGEGSRLTVL.

The DNA for the CDR3 is TGTGCCACCAGCGGAGGACCGGGACAGGGAAACTACGAGCAGTACTTC. It translates to CATSGGPGQGNYEQYF. The chain employs TRBV15 and TRBJ2-7; 9 bases are a match to TRBD1. The trim removed 5 bases at V and 3 bases at J, leaving 11 bases unmatched. The CDR3 length is 16 residues. Germline CDR1 and CDR2: LNHNV and YYDKDF (reference sequence). The full variable domain, completed using reference TRBV15 and TRBJ2-7, is DAMVIQNPRYQVTQFGKPVTLSCSQTLNHNVMYWYQQKSSQAPKLLFHYYDKDFNNEADTPDNFQSRRPNTSFCFLDIRSPGLGDTAMYLCATSGGPGQGNYEQYFGPGTRLTVT.

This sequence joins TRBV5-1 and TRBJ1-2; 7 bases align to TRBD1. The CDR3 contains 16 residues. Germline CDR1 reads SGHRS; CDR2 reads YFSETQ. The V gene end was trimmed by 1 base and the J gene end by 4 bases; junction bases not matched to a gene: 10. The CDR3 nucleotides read TGCGCCAGCAGCTTGTTGGCTACAGGGGAGTTCTATGGCTACACCTTC. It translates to CASSLLATGEFYGYTF. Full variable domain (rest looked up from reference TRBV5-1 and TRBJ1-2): KAGVTQTPRYLIKTRGQQVTLSCSPISGHRSVSWYQQTPGQGLQFLFEYFSETQRNKGNFPGRFSGRQFSNSRSEMNVSTLELGDSALYLCASSLLATGEFYGYTFGSGTRLTVV.

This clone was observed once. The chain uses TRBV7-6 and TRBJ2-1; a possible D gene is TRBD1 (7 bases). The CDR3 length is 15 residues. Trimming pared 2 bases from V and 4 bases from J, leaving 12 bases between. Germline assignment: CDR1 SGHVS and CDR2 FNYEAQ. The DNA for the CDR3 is TGTGCCAGCAGCTTAAAGGCAGGGGGGTACAATGAGCAGTTCTTC. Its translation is CASSLKAGGYNEQFF.

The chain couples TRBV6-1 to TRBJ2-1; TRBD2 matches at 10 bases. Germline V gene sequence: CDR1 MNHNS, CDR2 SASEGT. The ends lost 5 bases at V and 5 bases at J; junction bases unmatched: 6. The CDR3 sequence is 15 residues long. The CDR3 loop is CASSSLAGEHNEQFF. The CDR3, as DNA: TGTGCCAGCAGTTCTCTAGCGGGGGAACACAATGAGCAGTTCTTC.

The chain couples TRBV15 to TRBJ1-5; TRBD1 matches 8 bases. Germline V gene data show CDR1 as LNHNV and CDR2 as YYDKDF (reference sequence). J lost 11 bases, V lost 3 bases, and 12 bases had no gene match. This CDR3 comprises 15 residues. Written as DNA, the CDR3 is TGTGCCACCAGCAGTGTTCGGACAGGGAACCCGACCCAGCATTTT. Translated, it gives CATSSVRTGNPTQHF.

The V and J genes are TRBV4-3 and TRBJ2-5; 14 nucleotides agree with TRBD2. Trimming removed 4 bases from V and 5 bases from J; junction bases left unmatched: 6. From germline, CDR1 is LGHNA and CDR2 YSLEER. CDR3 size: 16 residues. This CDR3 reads CASSPGLAGVGETQYF. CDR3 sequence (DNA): TGCGCCAGCAGCCCGGGACTAGCGGGGGTTGGCGAGACCCAGTACTTC.

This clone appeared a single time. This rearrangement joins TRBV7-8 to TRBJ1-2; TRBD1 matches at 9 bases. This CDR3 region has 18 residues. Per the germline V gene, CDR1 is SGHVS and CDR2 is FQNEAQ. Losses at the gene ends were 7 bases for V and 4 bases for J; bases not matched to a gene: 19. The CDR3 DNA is TGTGCCAGCAATACGCCCCCAAACAGGGGGCTCCCTCCCTATGGCTACACCTTC. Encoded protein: CASNTPPNRGLPPYGYTF.

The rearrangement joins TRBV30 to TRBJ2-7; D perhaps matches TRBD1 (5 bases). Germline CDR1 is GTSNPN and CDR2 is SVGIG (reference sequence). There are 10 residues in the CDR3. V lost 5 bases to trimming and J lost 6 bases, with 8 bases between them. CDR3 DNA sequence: TGTGCCTGGGGGGCCCTCGAGCAGTACTTC. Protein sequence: CAWGALEQYF.

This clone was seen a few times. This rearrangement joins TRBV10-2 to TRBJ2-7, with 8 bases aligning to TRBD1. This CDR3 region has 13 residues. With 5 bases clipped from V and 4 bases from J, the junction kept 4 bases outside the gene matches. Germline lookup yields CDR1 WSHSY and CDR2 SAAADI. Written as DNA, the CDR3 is TGCGCCAGCAGTCTGCAGGGGGCGTACGAGCAGTACTTC. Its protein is CASSLQGAYEQYF.

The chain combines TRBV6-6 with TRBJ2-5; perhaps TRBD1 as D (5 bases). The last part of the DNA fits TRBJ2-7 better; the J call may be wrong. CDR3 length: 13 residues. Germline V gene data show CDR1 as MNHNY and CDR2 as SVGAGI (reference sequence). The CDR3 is CASSYQGGYEQYF. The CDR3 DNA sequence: TGTGCCAGCAGTTATCAGGGTGGCTACGAGCAGTACTTC.

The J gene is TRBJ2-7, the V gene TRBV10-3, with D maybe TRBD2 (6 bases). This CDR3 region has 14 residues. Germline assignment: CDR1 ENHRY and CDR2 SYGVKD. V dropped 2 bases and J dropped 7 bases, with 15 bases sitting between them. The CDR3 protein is CAISEGWGDGEQYF. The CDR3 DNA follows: TGTGCCATCAGTGAGGGGTGGGGGGATGGGGAGCAGTACTTC.

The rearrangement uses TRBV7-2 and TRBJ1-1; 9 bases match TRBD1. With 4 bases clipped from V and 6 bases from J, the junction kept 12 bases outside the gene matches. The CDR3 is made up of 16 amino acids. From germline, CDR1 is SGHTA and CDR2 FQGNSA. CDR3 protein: CASSSGWGTGYSEAFF. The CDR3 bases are TGTGCCAGCAGCTCAGGTTGGGGGACAGGGTACTCTGAAGCTTTCTTT.

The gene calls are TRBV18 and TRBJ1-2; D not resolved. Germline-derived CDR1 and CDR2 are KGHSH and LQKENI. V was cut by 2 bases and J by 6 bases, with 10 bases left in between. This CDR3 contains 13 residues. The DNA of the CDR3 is TGTGCCAGCTCACCAGAAGCCGCGGATGGCTACACCTTC. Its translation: CASSPEAADGYTF.

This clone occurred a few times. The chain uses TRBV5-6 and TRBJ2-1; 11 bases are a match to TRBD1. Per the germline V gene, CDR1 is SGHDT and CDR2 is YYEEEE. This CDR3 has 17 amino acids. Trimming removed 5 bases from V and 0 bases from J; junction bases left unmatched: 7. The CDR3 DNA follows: TGTGCCAGCAGGCCGGGACAGGGGGTTGCCTCCTACAATGAGCAGTTCTTC. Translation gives CASRPGQGVASYNEQFF.

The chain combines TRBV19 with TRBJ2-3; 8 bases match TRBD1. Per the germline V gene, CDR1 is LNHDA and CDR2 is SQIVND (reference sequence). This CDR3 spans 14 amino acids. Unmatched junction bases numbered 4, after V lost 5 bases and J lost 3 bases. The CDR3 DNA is TGTGCCAGTAGTCCGAGGACAGGGACAGATACGCAGTATTTT. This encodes CASSPRTGTDTQYF. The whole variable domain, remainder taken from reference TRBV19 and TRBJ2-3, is DGGITQSPKYLFRKEGQNVTLSCEQNLNHDAMYWYRQDPGQGLRLIYYSQIVNDFQKGDIAEGYSVSREKKESFPLTVTSAQKNPTAFYLCASSPRTGTDTQYFGPGTRLTVL.

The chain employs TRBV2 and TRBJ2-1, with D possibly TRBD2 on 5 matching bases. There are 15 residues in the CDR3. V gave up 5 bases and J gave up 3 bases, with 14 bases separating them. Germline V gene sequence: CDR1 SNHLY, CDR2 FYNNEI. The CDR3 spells CASSPSGASYNEQFF. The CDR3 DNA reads TGTGCCAGCAGTCCGAGCGGAGCTAGCTACAATGAGCAGTTCTTC.